This T cell receptor (beta chain) was identified during a study of blood T cell repertoires in COVID-19. Background on the study: The United States, Italy and Spain provided the acute and convalescent COVID-19 samples. T cells, B-cell-depleted T cells, or PBMCs provided the cDNA or gDNA that served as material.

This CDR3 region has 18 residues. CDR1 and CDR2 from the germline V gene are SGHVS and FNYEAQ. V was pared by 6 bases and J by 6 bases, with 27 bases between. Sequencing used immunoSEQ multiplex PCR; TCRdb keeps in-frame clones, though not all of them. This sample yields about 81,000 clones, of which around 91% are seen a single time; 12% belongs to the top ten. This clonotype originated in a man aged 65 to 79 with active or convalescent COVID-19. Sequencing used peripheral blood. This chain uses TRBV7-6 with TRBJ2-1, with a weak D call TRBD1 (6 bases). Written as DNA, the CDR3 is TGTGCCAGCAGTTTCAAATCTGCCGGGACACTGGACCTCAATGAGCAGTTCTTC. Its protein product is CASSFKSAGTLDLNEQFF.